The 28 T cell receptor beta chains below come from one sample, sequenced in a study of T-cell reconstitution after alpha-beta-depleted transplantation in children. Construction of the TCRbeta library involved unique molecular identifiers. TCRdb processed the PCR reads anew with MiXCR; each CDR3 protein has one entry. The repertoire includes hundreds of thousands of distinct CDR3 sequences, around 7.5% of them detected once, and approximately 6% sits in the top ten. Specimen: PBMCs, mostly from graft donor cells, collected 180 days after TCRalphabeta/CD19-depleted stem cell transplant. The receptors here all came from a male patient younger than 18 who had a stem cell transplant for acute lymphoblastic leukemia, so the T cells may come from the graft donor.

A remark on this clonotype: A read error may be the cause here, since a much bigger clone is one base away. J is TRBJ1-3 and V is TRBV25-1; 8 bases match TRBD1. CDR3 length equals 17 residues. Per germline, CDR1 MGHDK and CDR2 SYGVNS. With 3 bases clipped from V and 3 bases from J, the junction kept 10 bases outside the gene matches. The CDR3, as DNA: TGTGCCAGCAGTGAGACGGCAGGGGGCCTCTATGGAAACACCATATATTTT. This codes for CASSETAGGLYGNTIYF.

This clonotype was seen only a few times. V usage is TRBV19 and J usage is TRBJ1-1; D unclear. CDR3 length: 15 amino acids. Per germline, CDR1 LNHDA and CDR2 SQIVND (reference sequence). V gave up 5 bases and J gave up 2 bases, with 15 bases separating them. The CDR3 reads CASSVKRQFNTEAFF. The CDR3 nucleotides are TGTGCCAGTAGTGTCAAGAGGCAGTTCAACACTGAAGCTTTCTTT.

At least ten counts were recorded for this clonotype. J is TRBJ2-2 and V is TRBV10-3; the match to TRBD1 covers 7 bases. The J segment lost 2 bases and the V segment lost 10 bases, leaving 7 bases of the junction unmatched. Germline V lookup: CDR1 ENHRY, CDR2 SYGVKD. This CDR3 has 14 residues. DNA of the CDR3: TGTGCCACCGTCGGGACAGTTAACACCGGGGAGCTGTTTTTT. Its protein is CATVGTVNTGELFF.

This clonotype was detected many times. A much larger clone sits a single nucleotide away, making a read error possible. The rearrangement joins TRBV7-9 to TRBJ2-5; possible D gene TRBD2, 5 bases. The CDR3 loop spans 15 amino acids. Per the germline V gene, CDR1 is SEHNR and CDR2 is FQNEAQ (reference sequence). CDR3 residues: CASSPWVAGQGTQYF. The CDR3 region has the DNA TGTGCCAGCAGCCCCTGGGTTGCGGGCCAAGGGACCCAGTACTTC.

Note on this clonotype: A much larger clonotype is one base distant, so this may be a read error. The CDR3 spells CARSFSILFREAEKGYTF. The CDR3 bases are TGTGCCCGCAGTTTTTCAATATTGTTCAGGGAAGCCGAAAAAGGCTACACCTTC. J is TRBJ1-2 and V is TRBV2; TRBD1 is a possible D gene (5 bases). CDR1 is SNHLY, CDR2 FYNNEI, per germline. CDR3 size: 18 residues.

In this sample, this clonotype turned up many times. The chain carries TRBV15 and TRBJ1-5; D is unclear. The CDR3 consists of 17 residues. CDR1 is LNHNV and CDR2 is YYDKDF in the germline V gene (reference sequence). V lost 3 bases and J 4 bases, leaving 19 bases between the germline ends. CDR3: CATSSKQPGWGNQPQHF. The CDR3 DNA follows: TGTGCCACCAGCAGTAAACAGCCAGGCTGGGGTAATCAGCCCCAGCATTTT.

A word on this clonotype: One base away lies a much larger clone, so this may be a sequencing read error. The chain recombines TRBV11-2 with TRBJ1-1; D uncertain. The CDR3 runs to 11 residues. Germline CDR1 and CDR2: SGHAT and FQNNGV. Trimming took 6 bases from V and 7 from J, leaving 9 bases between them. CDR3 bases: TGTGCCAGCAGGGGCCGGAATGAAGCTTTCTTT. Amino acid sequence: CASRGRNEAFF.

This clonotype was counted only a few times. The CDR3 is CASSLQDRGTDTQYF. DNA of the CDR3: TGTGCCAGCAGCCTACAGGACAGGGGCACAGATACGCAGTATTTT. The rearrangement uses TRBV3-1 and TRBJ2-3; 8 positions match TRBD1. The germline gives CDR1 LGHDT, CDR2 YNNKEL (reference sequence). With 4 bases clipped from V and 1 base from J, the junction kept 4 bases outside the gene matches. This CDR3 contains 15 residues.

Points on this clonotype: A much larger clonotype is one base distant, so this may be a read error. The chain uses TRBV20-1 and TRBJ2-7; D is possibly TRBD1 (6 bases). In germline, CDR1 is DFQATT, CDR2 SNEGSKA (reference sequence). V lost 5 bases, J lost 5 bases, and 13 bases lay in between. There are 12 residues in the CDR3. CDR3 DNA sequence: TGCAGTGCTCTTAAAGGGGGAGACGAGCAGTACTTC. Protein sequence: CSALKGGDEQYF.

This clonotype was picked up many times. The V gene is TRBV6-2 or TRBV6-3, the J gene TRBJ2-4; D gene unclear. V was clipped by 6 bases and J by 5 bases, with 5 bases between them. The CDR3 has 11 amino acids. Germline V gives CDR1 MNHEY, CDR2 SVGEGT. The CDR3 nucleotides are TGTGCCAGCAGCCATGAAAACATTCAGTACTTC. Translation: CASSHENIQYF.

This clonotype was seen many times. The gene calls are TRBV12-3 or TRBV12-4 and TRBJ2-5, with 9 bases aligning to TRBD1. CDR3 length equals 11 residues. V shed 0 bases and J 14 bases; nucleotides not matched to a gene: 1. This chain's CDR3 is CASSLAGQGYF. CDR3 nucleotide sequence: TGTGCCAGCAGTTTAGCGGGACAGGGATACTTC.

This clonotype was seen many times. The chain is built from TRBV20-1 and TRBJ1-1, with 12 positions matching TRBD1. Germline loops: CDR1 DFQATT, CDR2 SNEGSKA (reference sequence). V was clipped by 3 bases and J by 4 bases; unmatched bases: 6. The length of the CDR3 is 15 residues. The CDR3 sequence is CSARPGTGGPTEAFF. The CDR3 DNA follows: TGCAGTGCTAGGCCCGGGACAGGGGGCCCCACTGAAGCTTTCTTT.

This clonotype was counted many times. The rearrangement joins TRBV4-3 to TRBJ2-3, with D unresolved. CDR1 and CDR2 from the germline V gene are LGHNA and YSLEER. Trimming cost V 0 bases and J 0 bases, with 16 bases left between them. This CDR3 comprises 18 residues. Here the CDR3 DNA reads TGCGCCAGCAGCCAAGATCGCCCGCTAGTCTCTAGCACAGATACGCAGTATTTT. As protein: CASSQDRPLVSSTDTQYF.

This clonotype occurred many times. The chain has TRBV5-1 and TRBJ2-1, with a tentative D call TRBD1 (6 bases). The V gene lost 5 bases and the J gene lost 3 bases, with 15 bases spanning the gap. The germline gives CDR1 SGHRS, CDR2 YFSETQ. The CDR3 has 15 residues. The CDR3 is CASRVGQGYYNEQFF. The CDR3, as DNA: TGCGCCAGCAGGGTGGGGCAGGGGTACTACAATGAGCAGTTCTTC. Complete variable domain (other parts from reference TRBV5-1 and TRBJ2-1): KAGVTQTPRYLIKTRGQQVTLSCSPISGHRSVSWYQQTPGQGLQFLFEYFSETQRNKGNFPGRFSGRQFSNSRSEMNVSTLELGDSALYLCASRVGQGYYNEQFFGPGTRLTVL.

This clonotype showed up many times. The V gene is TRBV6-5, the J gene TRBJ1-2; 9 bases align to TRBD1. The CDR3 sequence is 14 residues long. V lost 4 bases and J lost 4; bases outside the gene matches: 4. Germline values: CDR1 MNHEY, CDR2 SVGAGI. The DNA for the CDR3 is TGTGCCAGCAGTTGGGACAGGGTTTTCTATGGCTACACCTTC. It codes for CASSWDRVFYGYTF.

This clonotype showed up many times. V is TRBV5-4 and J is TRBJ1-6, with 8 bases that match TRBD1. This CDR3 is built from 16 residues. Per germline, CDR1 SGHNT and CDR2 YYREEE (reference sequence). The junction had 10 bases not matched to a gene; V was cut back by 1 base and J by 10 bases. CDR3 coding DNA: TGTGCCAGCAGCTTGCCCACCCCAGGGGGCGAATCACCCCTCCACTTT. This gives the protein CASSLPTPGGESPLHF.

This clonotype was picked up many times. The J gene is TRBJ1-1, the V gene TRBV27; maybe TRBD1 (6 bases). V was shortened by 6 bases and J by 4 bases, with 15 bases between the two germline ends. The CDR3 contains 14 residues. CDR1 and CDR2 from the germline V gene are MNHEY and SMNVEV (reference sequence). The chain's CDR3 is CASRPPGAITEAFF. CDR3 in DNA: TGTGCCAGCAGACCTCCAGGGGCGATCACTGAAGCTTTCTTT.

A note on this clonotype: A much larger clone lies a single base off, so this may be a read error. The V and J genes are TRBV27 and TRBJ2-7; D might be TRBD1 or TRBD2, each matching 5 bases. Germline CDR1 and CDR2: MNHEY and SMNVEV (reference sequence). The CDR3 extends over 13 amino acids. V lost 6 bases to trimming and J lost 2 bases, with 11 bases between them. The CDR3 sequence is CASREDTTYEQYF. For the CDR3, the DNA is TGTGCCAGCAGGGAGGACACAACCTACGAGCAGTACTTC.

A remark on this clonotype: A read error is possible here, since a much larger clone lies one base away. The chain carries TRBV7-2 and TRBJ2-5; 8 bases are a match to TRBD1. This CDR3 comprises 17 residues. Germline values: CDR1 SGHTA, CDR2 FQGNSA. With V trimmed by 1 base and J by 1 base, 8 bases remained unmatched. For the CDR3, the DNA is TGTGCCAGCAGCTTAGTTCGACAGGGGTGGCCCCAAGAGACCCAGTACTTC. The encoded protein is CASSLVRQGWPQETQYF.

This clonotype was recorded many times. The chain is built from TRBV29-1 and TRBJ2-7; D may match TRBD1 or TRBD2 (5 bases each). CDR3 size: 13 residues. The germline V gene encodes CDR1 SQVTM and CDR2 ANQGSEA. The CDR3 nucleotides read TGCAGTGCACTCGGGGCAGGGCTCCACGAGCAGTACTTC. Its protein is CSALGAGLHEQYF.

This clonotype was observed at least ten times. V is TRBV7-9 and J is TRBJ2-5; D call uncertain. Germline CDR1 reads SEHNR; CDR2 reads FQNEAQ (reference sequence). This CDR3 is 13 amino acids long. V gave up 2 bases and J gave up 2 bases, with 6 bases separating them. Here the CDR3 reads CASSLLRQETQYF. CDR3 bases: TGTGCCAGCAGCTTACTCAGGCAAGAGACCCAGTACTTC.

The CDR3 coding sequence is TGTGCCAGCAGCTTAGTGGGGGCAGGGGAGCGTGCCGGAGCCAAAAACATTCAGTACTTC. This gives the protein CASSLVGAGERAGAKNIQYF. The chain has TRBV7-6 and TRBJ2-4; possible D gene TRBD1, 6 bases. This CDR3 has 20 residues. With 1 base removed from V and 0 bases from J, the gap between germline ends came to 22 bases. Germline CDR1 SGHVS, CDR2 FNYEAQ.

This clonotype was seen repeatedly, ten times or more. This rearrangement joins TRBV20-1 to TRBJ2-1; D not certain. Germline V lookup: CDR1 DFQATT, CDR2 SNEGSKA (reference sequence). The CDR3 spans 11 residues. The V end was cut by 2 bases, the J end by 6 bases, with 5 bases between. This chain's CDR3 is CSARLVNEQFF. The DNA for the CDR3 is TGCAGTGCTAGACTAGTCAATGAGCAGTTCTTC.

This clonotype has a count of ten or more. This chain joins TRBV5-1 and TRBJ2-5, with D perhaps matching TRBD1 (6 bases). With 4 bases removed from V and 5 bases from J, the gap between germline ends came to 15 bases. Germline CDR1 and CDR2: SGHRS and YFSETQ. The CDR3 length is 14 residues. The DNA of the CDR3 is TGCGCCAGCAGCCCCACAGGGTCGTTCGAGACCCAGTACTTC. Translated: CASSPTGSFETQYF.

This clonotype was recorded at least ten times. CDR3 sequence: CASSGTRNTEAFF. The CDR3 bases are TGTGCCAGCAGTGGGACACGGAACACTGAAGCTTTCTTT. The J gene is TRBJ1-1, the V gene TRBV6-1; possibly TRBD1 for D (5 bases). The CDR3 sequence is 13 residues long. Germline assignment: CDR1 MNHNS and CDR2 SASEGT. The V end lost 4 bases, the J end lost 1 base, and 7 bases lay between the germline ends.

This clonotype showed up many times. The V and J genes are TRBV5-1 and TRBJ2-2; D may be TRBD2 (6 bases). V lost 4 bases and J lost 3, with 19 bases in between. This CDR3 has 17 residues. Germline V CDR1 and CDR2: SGHRS, YFSETQ. The DNA for the CDR3 is TGCGCCAGCAGCCGACGGGAGAGCGGCACTTACACCGGGGAGCTGTTTTTT. Translated: CASSRRESGTYTGELFF.

This clonotype was seen at least ten times. V gene TRBV12-3 or TRBV12-4 combines with J gene TRBJ1-5, with 9 nucleotides matching TRBD1. The CDR3 consists of 16 residues. V shed 5 bases, J shed 3 bases, and the junction held 8 bases outside the gene matches. CDR3 bases: TGTGCCAGCAGTCCCGGGACAGGGTGGTTCAATCAGCCCCAGCATTTT. Translation gives CASSPGTGWFNQPQHF.

The chain links TRBV20-1 to TRBJ1-2; TRBD1 might be the D (5 bases). From germline, CDR1 is DFQATT and CDR2 SNEGSKA (reference sequence). The CDR3 length is 11 residues. Trimming took 7 bases from V and 8 from J, leaving 14 bases between them. CDR3 in DNA: TGCAGTGTTCCCCGGGGGGGGGGCTACACCTTC. Translating gives CSVPRGGGYTF.